This T cell receptor (beta chain) was found in a study of blood T cell repertoires in COVID-19. Here immunoSEQ multiplex PCR was the method, and the copy in TCRdb shows in-frame clones only, minus some. Among some 220,000 clones listed, approximately 87% were seen once. This CDR3 comprises 15 residues. Losses at the gene ends were 3 bases for V and 6 bases for J; bases not matched to a gene: 8. The source of this sequence is a woman between 50 and 59 years old in a cohort exposed to, infected with or recovered from COVID-19 (not recorded which). Sequencing was done on a sample of PBMCs or T cells enriched from blood (not recorded which). The chain couples TRBV23-1 to TRBJ1-1; 9 nucleotides match TRBD1. TRBV23-1 is given ORF status, its function remaining uncertain. DNA of the CDR3: TGCGCCAGCAGTCACGGGACAGGGAAGTTGCCTGAAGCTTTCTTT. Encoded protein: CASSHGTGKLPEAFF.